A selection of T cell receptor beta chains follows, all from one sample in a study of CD8 T cells in ankylosing spondylitis. Using its own MiXCR run on the 5' RACE reads, TCRdb lists one record per CDR3 protein. The sample carries 210,000 or so distinct CDR3 sequences, around a quarter recorded once. Sequencing was performed on blood, either unsorted or a sorted T cell fraction (not recorded which). These receptors were obtained from a male donor with ankylosing spondylitis or in good health (not recorded which). CDR3s include the opening cysteine and the closing phenylalanine or tryptophan. D genes are given only for firm matches. The listing skips clone size in some rows; elsewhere it reads once, few, many or a size class.

V gene	D gene	J gene	clone size	CDR3 protein	CDR3 DNA
TRBV11-2	NA	TRBJ1-2	many	CASSFGQFNYGYTF	TGTGCCAGCAGCTTTGGACAGTTTAACTATGGCTACACCTTC
TRBV7-2	NA	TRBJ2-1	NA	CASSLAQRRYEQFF	TGTGCCAGCAGCTTAGCGCAACGCCGGTATGAGCAGTTCTTC
TRBV12-3/TRBV12-4	NA	TRBJ1-2	few	CASSLSGDLYGYTF	TGTGCCAGCAGTTTATCGGGGGATCTTTATGGCTACACCTTC
TRBV4-2	NA	TRBJ1-5	few	CASSQEQGSNQPQHF	TGTGCCAGCAGCCAAGAACAGGGAAGCAATCAGCCCCAGCATTTT
TRBV5-1	TRBD1	TRBJ2-7	few	CASSPRTGENEQYF	TGCGCCAGCAGCCCTAGGACAGGGGAGAACGAGCAGTACTTC
TRBV29-1	NA	TRBJ2-3	few	CSVGGSGRDTQYF	TGCAGCGTGGGGGGTAGCGGCCGGGATACGCAGTATTTT
TRBV7-3	NA	TRBJ2-2	many	CASSLRGPGELFF	TGTGCCAGCAGCTTAAGGGGTCCCGGGGAGCTGTTTTTT
TRBV7-2	NA	TRBJ2-3	many	CASRIGGGSGTDTQYF	TGTGCCAGCAGAATAGGGGGAGGTAGTGGCACAGATACGCAGTATTTT
TRBV20-1	NA	TRBJ2-5	NA	CSAGLGTKETQYF	TGCAGTGCTGGGTTAGGAACCAAAGAGACCCAGTACTTC
TRBV15	NA	TRBJ2-1	few	CATSRDLESSYNEQFF	TGTGCCACCAGCAGAGATTTAGAGAGCTCCTACAATGAGCAGTTCTTC
TRBV12-3/TRBV12-4	NA	TRBJ2-7	NA	CASSLVPLQEGEQYF	TGTGCCAGCAGTTTAGTGCCTCTCCAAGAGGGCGAGCAGTACTTC
TRBV29-1	TRBD1	TRBJ1-3	many	CSVMGQGRNTIYF	TGCAGCGTGATGGGACAGGGGAGAAACACCATATATTTT
TRBV25-1	TRBD1	TRBJ2-1	many	CASSDGTGGNEQFF	TGTGCCAGCAGTGATGGGACAGGGGGCAATGAGCAGTTCTTC
TRBV20-1	NA	TRBJ2-5	few	CSANHGTQETQYF	TGCAGTGCTAACCACGGTACTCAAGAGACCCAGTACTTC
TRBV10-2	NA	TRBJ2-2	many	CASSKLEGTGELFF	TGCGCCAGCAGTAAGCTAGAAGGCACCGGGGAGCTGTTTTTT
TRBV18	NA	TRBJ1-5	many	CASSPGEQPQHF	TGTGCCAGCTCACCTGGAGAGCAGCCCCAGCATTTT
TRBV27	TRBD2	TRBJ2-1	many	CASSRPGLAGGRSYNEQFF	TGTGCCAGCAGTCGACCGGGACTAGCGGGAGGCCGCTCCTACAATGAGCAGTTCTTC
TRBV10-3	TRBD1	TRBJ1-5	NA	CAISGGTAGPQHF	TGTGCCATCAGTGGCGGGACAGCCGGGCCCCAGCATTTT
TRBV7-3	NA	TRBJ2-3	many	CASSRYTDTQYF	TGTGCCAGCAGCCGATACACAGATACGCAGTATTTT
TRBV7-2	NA	TRBJ2-7	few	CASSSLGPSEAYEQYF	TGTGCCAGCAGTTCTCTCGGGCCTAGCGAGGCCTACGAGCAGTACTTC
TRBV5-1	TRBD2	TRBJ2-3	few	CASSLLTSGRTDTQYF	TGCGCCAGCAGCCTGCTCACTAGCGGACGCACAGATACGCAGTATTTT
TRBV12-3/TRBV12-4	NA	TRBJ2-2	NA	CASRLGLNTGELFF	TGTGCCAGCAGACTGGGACTTAACACCGGGGAGCTGTTTTTT
TRBV7-2	TRBD1	TRBJ1-5	many	CASCRDSVGGPQHF	TGTGCCAGCTGCCGGGACAGTGTGGGTGGGCCCCAGCATTTT
TRBV5-6	TRBD1	TRBJ2-7	many	CASSSAGTVSYEQYF	TGTGCCAGCAGCTCGGCCGGGACAGTCTCCTACGAGCAGTACTTC
TRBV20-1	TRBD1	TRBJ1-5	NA	CSARTGGAGNQPQHF	TGCAGTGCGCGAACAGGGGGCGCGGGCAATCAGCCCCAGCATTTT
TRBV10-3	TRBD1	TRBJ1-1	once	CAISTGQAITEAFF	TGTGCCATCAGTACGGGACAGGCGATTACTGAAGCTTTCTTT
TRBV5-1	TRBD2	TRBJ2-1	many	CASSLDLGRAINEQFF	TGCGCCAGCAGCTTGGATCTCGGGAGGGCCATCAATGAGCAGTTCTTC
TRBV5-5	NA	TRBJ2-1	few	CASSLISAHSYNEQFF	TGTGCCAGCAGCTTGATTAGCGCACATAGCTACAATGAGCAGTTCTTC
TRBV5-1	NA	TRBJ1-1	many	CASSLLPSMNTEAFF	TGCGCCAGCAGCTTGTTGCCTTCCATGAACACTGAAGCTTTCTTT
TRBV10-3	NA	TRBJ1-1	many	CAIRGANVNTEAFF	TGTGCCATCAGGGGGGCCAACGTGAACACTGAAGCTTTCTTT
TRBV5-5	NA	TRBJ2-5	NA	CASSLVRLMYQETQYF	TGTGCCAGCAGCTTGGTGAGACTCATGTACCAAGAGACCCAGTACTTC
TRBV7-2	NA	TRBJ2-1	many	CASSLGLVGYNEQFF	TGTGCCAGCAGCTTAGGTCTAGTAGGCTACAATGAGCAGTTCTTC
TRBV3-1	NA	TRBJ2-5	NA	CASSQATLYGGLQETQYF	TGTGCCAGCAGCCAAGCTACTCTCTATGGAGGGTTGCAAGAGACCCAGTACTTC
TRBV4-1	TRBD2	TRBJ2-5	few	CASSPARLAGGSETQYF	TGCGCCAGCAGCCCTGCCCGACTAGCGGGAGGTTCAGAGACCCAGTACTTC
TRBV5-1	NA	TRBJ2-7	many	CASSLVWTDHSRAGVLYEQYF	TGCGCCAGCAGCTTGGTGTGGACAGACCATTCCAGGGCGGGAGTTTTATACGAGCAGTACTTC
TRBV12-3/TRBV12-4	NA	TRBJ1-5	many	CASSEYSNQPQHF	TGTGCCAGCTCGGAGTATAGCAATCAGCCCCAGCATTTT
TRBV7-2	TRBD2	TRBJ2-2	NA	CASSFSGRGGELFF	TGTGCCAGCAGCTTTTCCGGGAGGGGCGGGGAGCTGTTTTTT
TRBV29-1	NA	TRBJ2-1	NA	CSVVRLGSGEQFF	TGCAGCGTTGTTAGGCTGGGGTCCGGTGAGCAGTTCTTC
TRBV27	TRBD1	TRBJ1-6	many	CASGGLDRGYNSPLHF	TGTGCCAGCGGGGGTCTGGACAGGGGATATAATTCACCCCTCCACTTT
TRBV29-1	TRBD1	TRBJ1-5	NA	CSVEGTGGQPQHF	TGCAGCGTTGAAGGGACAGGGGGCCAGCCCCAGCATTTT
TRBV14	TRBD1	TRBJ1-1	NA	CASKRDRGGTEAFF	TGTGCCAGCAAAAGGGACAGGGGTGGCACTGAAGCTTTCTTT
TRBV25-1	TRBD1	TRBJ1-1	many	CASSELDRGFRAFF	TGTGCCAGCAGTGAGTTAGACAGGGGATTTCGGGCTTTCTTT
TRBV27	NA	TRBJ2-7	few	CASSSLRKSYEQYF	TGTGCCAGCAGTTCGTTGCGGAAATCCTACGAGCAGTACTTC
TRBV20-1	NA	TRBJ1-5	NA	CSARDARVSNQPQHF	TGCAGTGCTAGAGACGCCAGGGTTAGCAATCAGCCCCAGCATTTT
TRBV6-2/TRBV6-3	NA	TRBJ2-1	NA	CASSYGLDNEQFF	TGTGCCAGCAGTTACGGCCTTGACAATGAGCAGTTCTTC
TRBV5-1	TRBD2	TRBJ2-1	few	CASTAGTSGNYEQFF	TGCGCCTCAACCGCCGGGACTAGCGGGAACTATGAGCAGTTCTTC
TRBV6-1	NA	TRBJ2-1	NA	CASSEAGLYNEQFF	TGTGCCAGCAGTGAAGCGGGCCTCTACAATGAGCAGTTCTTC
TRBV20-1	TRBD2	TRBJ2-2	many	CSARDPSGPPNTGELFF	TGCAGTGCTAGAGATCCTAGCGGGCCACCGAACACCGGGGAGCTGTTTTTT
TRBV29-1	NA	TRBJ1-1	many	CSVVNTEAFF	TGCAGCGTTGTAAATACTGAAGCTTTCTTT
TRBV6-5	TRBD2	TRBJ2-3	NA	CASSSAYDRTGGDTQYF	TGTGCCAGCAGTTCCGCCTACGACCGCACGGGGGGAGATACGCAGTATTTT
TRBV20-1	TRBD2	TRBJ2-1	NA	CCAREPGLAISYNEQFF	TGCTGTGCTAGAGAGCCCGGACTAGCGATCTCCTACAATGAGCAGTTCTTC
TRBV29-1	NA	TRBJ2-2	NA	CSVVGFHTGELFF	TGCAGCGTTGTGGGATTTCACACCGGGGAGCTGTTTTTT
TRBV12-3/TRBV12-4	NA	TRBJ2-7	many	CASSPQGHEQYF	TGTGCCAGCAGTCCGCAGGGCCACGAGCAGTACTTC
TRBV5-1	TRBD1	TRBJ2-5	few	CASSPNRKKTGGWETQYF	TGCGCCAGCAGCCCCAACCGAAAAAAAACAGGGGGCTGGGAGACCCAGTACTTC
TRBV20-1	NA	TRBJ2-4	few	CSALGITKNIQYF	TGCAGTGCCCTCGGGATAACCAAAAACATTCAGTACTTC
TRBV11-2	NA	TRBJ2-5	many	CASSLSSGRETQYF	TGTGCCAGCAGCTTATCCTCCGGACGGGAGACCCAGTACTTC
TRBV6-1	NA	TRBJ1-6	few	CASRLTGQTYNSPLHF	TGTGCCAGCAGGTTGACAGGACAGACCTATAATTCACCCCTCCACTTT
TRBV11-2	NA	TRBJ2-5	NA	CASSWRLGEETQYF	TGTGCCAGCAGCTGGCGCCTGGGGGAAGAGACCCAGTACTTC
TRBV29-1	NA	TRBJ2-3	NA	CSVNGVGTDTQYF	TGCAGCGTTAACGGGGTGGGCACAGATACGCAGTATTTT
TRBV20-1	TRBD2	TRBJ2-1	many	CSARDPAGLAGNEQFF	TGCAGTGCTAGAGATCCTGCGGGACTAGCGGGGAATGAGCAGTTCTTC